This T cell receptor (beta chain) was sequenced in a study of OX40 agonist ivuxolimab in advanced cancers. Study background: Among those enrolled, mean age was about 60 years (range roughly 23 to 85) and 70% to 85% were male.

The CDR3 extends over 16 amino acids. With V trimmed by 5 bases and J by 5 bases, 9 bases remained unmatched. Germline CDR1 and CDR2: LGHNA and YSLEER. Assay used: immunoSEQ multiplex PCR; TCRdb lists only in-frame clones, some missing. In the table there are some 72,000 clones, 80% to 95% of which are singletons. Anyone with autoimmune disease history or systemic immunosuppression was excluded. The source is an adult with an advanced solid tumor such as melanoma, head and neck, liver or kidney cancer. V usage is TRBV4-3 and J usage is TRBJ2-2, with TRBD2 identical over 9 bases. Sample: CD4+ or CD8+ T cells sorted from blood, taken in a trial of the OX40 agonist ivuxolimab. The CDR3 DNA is TGCGCCAGCAGCTCGAGGGGAGCGGGGGGAACCGGGGAGCTGTTTTTT. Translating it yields CASSSRGAGGTGELFF.